This T cell receptor (beta chain) emerged from a study of T cell repertoires in cytomegalovirus infection. Background on the study: Matching HLA type, along with CMV infection, was indicated by public TCR beta signatures.

Germline lookup yields CDR1 SGHRS and CDR2 YFSETQ. Trimming pared 2 bases from V and 5 bases from J, leaving 14 bases between. There are 14 residues in the CDR3. TCRdb processed the reads anew with MiXCR; each CDR3 protein has one entry. The data show around 710,000 distinct CDR3 sequences, approximately 32% seen once. Concerning this clonotype: The antigen remains undetermined.

This specimen was cultured CD8+ T cells from PBMCs, taken from culture after CMV antigen stimulation. The chain carries TRBV5-1 and TRBJ2-7, with unresolved D. This TCR derives from a human donor in good health (CMV status not recorded). Some clones in this sample may be carry-over from other donors' samples. The CDR3 spells CASSFSGVSHEQYF. In nucleotides, the CDR3 is TGCGCCAGCAGCTTTAGTGGGGTAAGCCACGAGCAGTACTTC.